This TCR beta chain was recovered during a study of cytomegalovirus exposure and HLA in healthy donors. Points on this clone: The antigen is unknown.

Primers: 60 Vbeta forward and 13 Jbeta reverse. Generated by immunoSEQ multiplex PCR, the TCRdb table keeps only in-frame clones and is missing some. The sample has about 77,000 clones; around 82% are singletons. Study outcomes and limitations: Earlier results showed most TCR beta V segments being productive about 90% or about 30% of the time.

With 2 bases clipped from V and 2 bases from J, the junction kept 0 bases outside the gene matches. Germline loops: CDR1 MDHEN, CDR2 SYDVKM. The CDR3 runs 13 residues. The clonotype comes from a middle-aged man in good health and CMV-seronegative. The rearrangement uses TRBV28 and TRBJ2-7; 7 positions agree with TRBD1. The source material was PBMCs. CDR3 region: CASSLRGPYEQYF. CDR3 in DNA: TGTGCCAGCAGTTTAAGGGGGCCCTACGAGCAGTACTTC.